This paragraph reports one T cell receptor (beta chain). Antigen specificity is unknown. The CDR3 regions of TCR beta were amplified from RNA transcripts. With the HTBI primer set, the TCR CDR3 went through a first round of RT-PCR. Each CDR3 protein is one row after TCRdb ran MiXCR on the multiplex PCR reads. The sample yields hundreds of thousands of distinct CDR3 sequences, about half seen once. These data belong to a study of T cells in Graves' hyperthyroidism and ophthalmopathy. Whole-study findings and limits: The majority of expanded thyroid clonotypes above 0.001 also appeared in blood. In the analysis, a 13 V-J model separated ophthalmopathy from stable hyperthyroidism. The model identified upcoming ophthalmopathy a median roughly 6.5 months ahead of onset.

The CDR3 runs to 12 residues. Looked up from germline, CDR1 is SQVTM and CDR2 is ANQGSEA. Trimming at V came to 7 bases and at J to 9 bases, leaving 11 bases not matched to a gene. Pregnant or lactating patients were excluded, as were those with uncontrolled infection or other autoimmune disease. This receptor was taken from a woman younger than 30 with Graves' hyperthyroidism. The sample taken for sequencing was peripheral blood or thyroid tissue (not recorded which). V gene TRBV29-1 combines with J gene TRBJ1-2; 7 bases fit TRBD1. CDR3 residues: CSALDRVESYTF. The CDR3 bases are TGCAGCGCCTTAGACAGGGTCGAAAGCTACACCTTC.